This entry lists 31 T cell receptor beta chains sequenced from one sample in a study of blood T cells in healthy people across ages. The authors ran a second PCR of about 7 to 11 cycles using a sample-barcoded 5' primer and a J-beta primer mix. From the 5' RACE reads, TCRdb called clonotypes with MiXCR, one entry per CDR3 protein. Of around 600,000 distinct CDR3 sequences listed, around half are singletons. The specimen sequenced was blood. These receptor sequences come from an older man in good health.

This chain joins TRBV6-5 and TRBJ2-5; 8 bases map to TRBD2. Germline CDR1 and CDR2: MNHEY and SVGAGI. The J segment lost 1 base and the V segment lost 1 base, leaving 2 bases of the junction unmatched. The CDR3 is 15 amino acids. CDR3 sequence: CASSYYGRGQETQYF. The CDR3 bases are TGTGCCAGCAGTTACTACGGGAGGGGCCAAGAGACCCAGTACTTC.

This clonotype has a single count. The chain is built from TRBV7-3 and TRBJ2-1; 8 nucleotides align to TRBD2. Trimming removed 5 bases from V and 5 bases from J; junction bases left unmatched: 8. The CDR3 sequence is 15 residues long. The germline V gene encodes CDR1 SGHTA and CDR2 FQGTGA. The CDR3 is CASSVGSSGHNEQFF. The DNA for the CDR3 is TGTGCCAGCAGCGTAGGGTCTAGCGGGCACAATGAGCAGTTCTTC.

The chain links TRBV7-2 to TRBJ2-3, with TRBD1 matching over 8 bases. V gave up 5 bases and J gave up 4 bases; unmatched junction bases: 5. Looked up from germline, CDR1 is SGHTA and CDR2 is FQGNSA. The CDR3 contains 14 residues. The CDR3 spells CASSPDRGADTQYF. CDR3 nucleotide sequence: TGTGCCAGCAGCCCAGACAGGGGTGCAGATACGCAGTATTTT.

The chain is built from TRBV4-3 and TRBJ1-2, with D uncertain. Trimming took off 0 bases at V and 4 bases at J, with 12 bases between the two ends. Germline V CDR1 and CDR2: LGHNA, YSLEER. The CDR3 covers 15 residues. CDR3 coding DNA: TGCGCCAGCAGCCAAGATACAGACGGGAGCTATGGCTACACCTTC. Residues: CASSQDTDGSYGYTF.

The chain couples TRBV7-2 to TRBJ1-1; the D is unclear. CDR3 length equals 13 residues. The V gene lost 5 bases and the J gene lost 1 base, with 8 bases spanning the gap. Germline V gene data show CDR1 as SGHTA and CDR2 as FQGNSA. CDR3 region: CASSTRQNTEAFF. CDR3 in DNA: TGTGCCAGCAGCACCCGACAGAACACTGAAGCTTTCTTT.

The CDR3 DNA follows: TGCGCCAGCAGCTTAATAGACGAGACCTATGGCTACACCTTC. Encoded protein: CASSLIDETYGYTF. The V call is TRBV5-1, the J call TRBJ1-2, with D unclear. This CDR3 comprises 14 residues. The V gene lost 2 bases and the J gene lost 4 bases, with 12 bases spanning the gap. Germline V gene lookup returns CDR1 SGHRS and CDR2 YFSETQ.

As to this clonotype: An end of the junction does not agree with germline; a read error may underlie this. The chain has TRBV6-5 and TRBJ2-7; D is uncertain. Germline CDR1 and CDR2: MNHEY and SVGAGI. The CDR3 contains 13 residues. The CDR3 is CAGSYVGSYEQYF. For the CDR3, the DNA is TGTGCCGGCAGTTATGTCGGCTCCTACGAGCAGTACTTC.

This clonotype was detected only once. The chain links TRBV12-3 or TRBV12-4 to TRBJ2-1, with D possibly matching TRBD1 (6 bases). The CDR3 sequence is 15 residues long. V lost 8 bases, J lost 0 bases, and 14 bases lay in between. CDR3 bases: TGTGCCAGCTGGAGAGGGGGTAGCTCCTACAATGAGCAGTTCTTC. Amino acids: CASWRGGSSYNEQFF.

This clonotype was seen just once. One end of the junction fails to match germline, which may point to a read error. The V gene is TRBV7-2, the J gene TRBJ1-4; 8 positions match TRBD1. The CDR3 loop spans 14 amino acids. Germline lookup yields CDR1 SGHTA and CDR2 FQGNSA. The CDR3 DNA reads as TGTGCCAACAGCTTGGACAGGGCTAATGAAAAACTGTTTTTT. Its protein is CANSLDRANEKLFF.

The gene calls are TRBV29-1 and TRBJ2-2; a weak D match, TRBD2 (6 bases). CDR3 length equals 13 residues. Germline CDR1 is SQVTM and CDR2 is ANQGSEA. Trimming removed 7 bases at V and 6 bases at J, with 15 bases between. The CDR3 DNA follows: TGCAGCGGGAGACTAGTGGATTCCGGGGAGCTGTTTTTT. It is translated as CSGRLVDSGELFF.

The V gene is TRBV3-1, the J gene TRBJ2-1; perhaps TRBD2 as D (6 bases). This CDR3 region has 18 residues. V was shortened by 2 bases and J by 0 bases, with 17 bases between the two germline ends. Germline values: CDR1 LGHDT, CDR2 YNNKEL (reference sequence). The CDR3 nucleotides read TGTGCCAGCAGCCAATCGGTACCTAGCGCCACCTCCTACAATGAGCAGTTCTTC. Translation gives CASSQSVPSATSYNEQFF.

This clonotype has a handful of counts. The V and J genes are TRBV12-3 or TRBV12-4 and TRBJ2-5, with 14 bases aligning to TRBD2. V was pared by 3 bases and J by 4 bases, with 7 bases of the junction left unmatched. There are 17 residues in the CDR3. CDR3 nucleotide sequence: TGTGCCAGCAGTTTTGAGGGACTAGCGGGAGATATAGAGACCCAGTACTTC. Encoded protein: CASSFEGLAGDIETQYF.

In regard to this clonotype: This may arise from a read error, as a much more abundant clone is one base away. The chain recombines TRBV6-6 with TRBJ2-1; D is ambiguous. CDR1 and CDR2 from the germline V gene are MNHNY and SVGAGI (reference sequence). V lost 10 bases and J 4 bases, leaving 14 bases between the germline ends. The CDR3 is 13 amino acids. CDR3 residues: CATGVTPYNEQFF. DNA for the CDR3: TGTGCCACCGGTGTGACACCTTACAATGAGCAGTTCTTC.

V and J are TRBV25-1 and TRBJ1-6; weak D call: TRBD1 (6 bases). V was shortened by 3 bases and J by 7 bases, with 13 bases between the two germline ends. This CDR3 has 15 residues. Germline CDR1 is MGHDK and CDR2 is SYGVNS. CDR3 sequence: CASSEKGGSNSPLHF. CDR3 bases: TGTGCCAGCAGTGAGAAGGGGGGAAGCAATTCACCCCTCCACTTT.

The CDR3 loop reads CASSLIHSANEKLFF. DNA for the CDR3: TGCGCCAGCAGCTTAATCCATAGCGCTAATGAAAAACTGTTTTTT. The chain joins TRBV5-1 to TRBJ1-4; no clear D gene. Germline CDR1 reads SGHRS; CDR2 reads YFSETQ. V lost 2 bases, J lost 3 bases, and 11 bases lay in between. This CDR3 contains 15 residues.

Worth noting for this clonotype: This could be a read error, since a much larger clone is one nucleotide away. The CDR3 coding sequence is TGTGCCAGCAGTTACTCGTGGGGACAACAACTCAACTATGGCTACACCTTC. Its translation: CASSYSWGQQLNYGYTF. The chain links TRBV6-6 to TRBJ1-2; possible D gene TRBD1, 6 bases. The CDR3 spans 17 residues. The germline V and J ends were trimmed by 0 bases and 2 bases, with 16 bases remaining between them. Germline V gives CDR1 MNHNY, CDR2 SVGAGI (reference sequence).

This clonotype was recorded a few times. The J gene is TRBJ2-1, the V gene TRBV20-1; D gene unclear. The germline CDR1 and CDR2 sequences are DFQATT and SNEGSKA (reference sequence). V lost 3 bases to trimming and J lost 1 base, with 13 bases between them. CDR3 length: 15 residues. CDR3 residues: CSASPSPSSYNEQFF. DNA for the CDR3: TGCAGTGCTAGCCCTAGTCCTTCATCCTACAATGAGCAGTTCTTC.

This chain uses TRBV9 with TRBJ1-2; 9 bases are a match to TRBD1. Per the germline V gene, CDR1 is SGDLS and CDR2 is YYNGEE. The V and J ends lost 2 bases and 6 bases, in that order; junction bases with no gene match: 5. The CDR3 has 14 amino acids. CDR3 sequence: CASSVTTGGDGYTF. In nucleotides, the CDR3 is TGTGCCAGCAGCGTCACGACAGGGGGGGATGGCTACACCTTC.

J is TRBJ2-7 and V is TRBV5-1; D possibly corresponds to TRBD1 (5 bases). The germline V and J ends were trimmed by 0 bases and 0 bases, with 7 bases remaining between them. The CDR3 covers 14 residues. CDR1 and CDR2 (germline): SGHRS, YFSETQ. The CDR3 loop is CASSLAGISYEQYF. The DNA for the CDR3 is TGCGCCAGCAGCTTGGCAGGGATCTCCTACGAGCAGTACTTC.

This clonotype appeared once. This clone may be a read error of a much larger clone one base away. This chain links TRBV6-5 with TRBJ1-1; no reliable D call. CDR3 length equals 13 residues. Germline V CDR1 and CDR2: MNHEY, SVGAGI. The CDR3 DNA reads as TGTGCCAACAGTTACCAAATGAACACTGAAGCTTTCTTT. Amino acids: CANSYQMNTEAFF.

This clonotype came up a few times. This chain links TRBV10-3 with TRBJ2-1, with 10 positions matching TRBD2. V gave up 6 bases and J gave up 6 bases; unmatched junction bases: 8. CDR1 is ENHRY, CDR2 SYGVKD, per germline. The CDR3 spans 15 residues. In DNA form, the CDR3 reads TGTGCCATCAGCCCAGCGGGAGGGCTAGGCAATGAGCAGTTCTTC. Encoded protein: CAISPAGGLGNEQFF.

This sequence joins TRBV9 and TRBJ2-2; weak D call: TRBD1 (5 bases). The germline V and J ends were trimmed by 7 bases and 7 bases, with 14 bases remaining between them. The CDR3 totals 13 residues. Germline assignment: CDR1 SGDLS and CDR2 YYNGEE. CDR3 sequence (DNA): TGTGCCAGCGGCGAAAGGGGCTACGGGGAGCTGTTTTTT. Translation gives CASGERGYGELFF.

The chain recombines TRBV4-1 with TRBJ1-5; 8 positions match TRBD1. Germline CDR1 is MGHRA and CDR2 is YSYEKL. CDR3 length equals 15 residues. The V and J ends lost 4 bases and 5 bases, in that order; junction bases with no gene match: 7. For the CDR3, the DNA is TGCGCCAGCAGCCCAGGACAGGGCGGTCATCAGCCCCAGCATTTT. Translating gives CASSPGQGGHQPQHF.

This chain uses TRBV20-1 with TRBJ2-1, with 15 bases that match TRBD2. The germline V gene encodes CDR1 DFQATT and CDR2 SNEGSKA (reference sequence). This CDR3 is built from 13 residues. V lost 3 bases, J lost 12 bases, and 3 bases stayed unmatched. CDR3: CSASGTSGRRQFF. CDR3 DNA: TGCAGTGCTAGTGGGACTAGCGGGAGGCGGCAGTTCTTC.

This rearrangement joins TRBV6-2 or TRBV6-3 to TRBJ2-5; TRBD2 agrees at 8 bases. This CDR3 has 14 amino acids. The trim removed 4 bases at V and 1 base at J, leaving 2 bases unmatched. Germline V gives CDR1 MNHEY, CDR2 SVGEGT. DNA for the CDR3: TGTGCCAGCAGTTTTAGCGGGGCCCAAGAGACCCAGTACTTC. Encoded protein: CASSFSGAQETQYF.

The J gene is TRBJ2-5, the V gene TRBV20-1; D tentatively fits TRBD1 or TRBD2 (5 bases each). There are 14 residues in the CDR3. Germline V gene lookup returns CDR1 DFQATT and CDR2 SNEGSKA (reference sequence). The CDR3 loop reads CSGQWPEGKEAQYF. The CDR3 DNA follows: TGCAGCGGCCAATGGCCCGAGGGGAAGGAGGCCCAGTACTTC.

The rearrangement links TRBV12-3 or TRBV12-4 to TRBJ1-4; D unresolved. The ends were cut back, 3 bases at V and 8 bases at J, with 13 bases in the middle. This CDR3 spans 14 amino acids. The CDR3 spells CASSFFPRAEKLFF. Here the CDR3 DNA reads TGTGCCAGCAGTTTTTTCCCCCGGGCGGAAAAACTGTTTTTT.

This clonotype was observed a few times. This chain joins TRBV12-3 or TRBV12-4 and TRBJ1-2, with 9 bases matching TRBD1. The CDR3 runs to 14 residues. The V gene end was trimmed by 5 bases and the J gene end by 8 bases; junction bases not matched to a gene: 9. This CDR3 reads CASSAGQGQGGYTF. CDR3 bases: TGTGCCAGCAGTGCGGGACAGGGTCAAGGGGGCTACACCTTC.

In DNA, the CDR3 is TGCAGTGCTAGAACGGGACAGGGGAAGGGTGGCTACACCTTC. Translation gives CSARTGQGKGGYTF. The chain uses TRBV20-1 and TRBJ1-2; 10 positions agree with TRBD1. The ends lost 2 bases at V and 7 bases at J; junction bases unmatched: 7. CDR3 length equals 14 residues. Germline V gene lookup returns CDR1 DFQATT and CDR2 SNEGSKA (reference sequence).

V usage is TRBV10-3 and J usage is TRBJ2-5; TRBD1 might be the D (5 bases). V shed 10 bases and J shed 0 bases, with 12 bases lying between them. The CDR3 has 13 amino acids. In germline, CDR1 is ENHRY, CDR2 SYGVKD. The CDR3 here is CATAGSYQETQYF. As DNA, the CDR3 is TGTGCCACTGCAGGGTCGTACCAAGAGACCCAGTACTTC.

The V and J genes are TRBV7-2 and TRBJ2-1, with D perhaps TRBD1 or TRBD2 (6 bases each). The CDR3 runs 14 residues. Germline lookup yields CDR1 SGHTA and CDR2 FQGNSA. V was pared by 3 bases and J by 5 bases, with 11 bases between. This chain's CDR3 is CASSFRGPDNEQFF. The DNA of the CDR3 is TGTGCCAGCAGCTTCCGGGGGCCCGACAATGAGCAGTTCTTC.